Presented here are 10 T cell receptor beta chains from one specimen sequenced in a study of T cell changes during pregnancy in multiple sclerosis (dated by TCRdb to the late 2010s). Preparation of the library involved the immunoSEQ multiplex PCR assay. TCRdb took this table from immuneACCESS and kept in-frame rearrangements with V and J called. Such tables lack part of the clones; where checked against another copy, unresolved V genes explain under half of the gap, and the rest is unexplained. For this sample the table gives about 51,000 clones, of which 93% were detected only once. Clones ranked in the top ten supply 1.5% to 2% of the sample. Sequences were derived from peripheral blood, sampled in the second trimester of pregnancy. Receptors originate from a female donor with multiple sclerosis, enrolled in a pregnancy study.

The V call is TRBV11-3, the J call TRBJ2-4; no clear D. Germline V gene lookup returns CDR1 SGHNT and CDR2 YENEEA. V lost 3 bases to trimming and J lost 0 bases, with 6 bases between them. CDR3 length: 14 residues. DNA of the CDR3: TGTGCCAGCAGCTTTCGACTAGCCAAAAACATTCAGTACTTC. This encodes CASSFRLAKNIQYF.

CDR3 in amino acids: CASSEAGDTTYNEQFF. The DNA of the CDR3 is TGTGCCAGCAGTGAGGCAGGGGACACGACCTACAATGAGCAGTTCTTC. V gene TRBV6-4 combines with J gene TRBJ2-1, with D possibly being TRBD1 (6 bases). The CDR3 covers 16 residues. Germline V gene lookup returns CDR1 MRHNA and CDR2 SNTAGT. The V and J ends lost 3 bases and 2 bases respectively, with 14 bases between them.

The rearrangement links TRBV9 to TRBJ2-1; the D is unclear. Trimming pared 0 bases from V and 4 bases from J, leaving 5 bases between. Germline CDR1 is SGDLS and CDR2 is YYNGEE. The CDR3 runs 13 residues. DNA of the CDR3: TGTGCCAGCAGCGTAGACATTTACAATGAGCAGTTCTTC. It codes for CASSVDIYNEQFF.

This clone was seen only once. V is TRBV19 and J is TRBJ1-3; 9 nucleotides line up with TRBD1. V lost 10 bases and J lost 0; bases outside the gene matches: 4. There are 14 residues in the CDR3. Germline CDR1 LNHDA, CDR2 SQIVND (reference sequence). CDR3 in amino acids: CATSDRGSGNTIYF. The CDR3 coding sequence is TGTGCCACCTCGGACAGGGGCTCTGGAAACACCATATATTTT.

The CDR3 sequence is CASSQERGHHEQYF. In DNA, the CDR3 is TGTGCCAGCAGCCAAGAACGTGGCCACCACGAGCAGTACTTC. The chain uses TRBV4-2 and TRBJ2-7; D remains unclear. Germline V gene lookup returns CDR1 LGHNA and CDR2 YNFKEQ. The CDR3 length is 14 residues. V shed 0 bases and J shed 5 bases, with 11 bases lying between them.

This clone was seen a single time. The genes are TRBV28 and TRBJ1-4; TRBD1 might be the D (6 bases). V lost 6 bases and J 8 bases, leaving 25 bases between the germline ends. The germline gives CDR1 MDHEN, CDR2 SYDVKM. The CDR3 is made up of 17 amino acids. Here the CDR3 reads CASRRPLGGREEEKLFF. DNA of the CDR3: TGTGCCAGCAGAAGACCCTTAGGGGGACGGGAAGAGGAAAAACTGTTTTTT.

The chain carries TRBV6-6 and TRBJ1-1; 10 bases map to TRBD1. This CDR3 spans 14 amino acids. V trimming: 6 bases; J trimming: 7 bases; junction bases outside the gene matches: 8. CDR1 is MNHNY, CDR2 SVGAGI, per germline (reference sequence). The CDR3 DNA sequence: TGTGCCAGCAGCCTGACAGGGGGCGCCGGTGAAGCTTTCTTT. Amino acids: CASSLTGGAGEAFF.

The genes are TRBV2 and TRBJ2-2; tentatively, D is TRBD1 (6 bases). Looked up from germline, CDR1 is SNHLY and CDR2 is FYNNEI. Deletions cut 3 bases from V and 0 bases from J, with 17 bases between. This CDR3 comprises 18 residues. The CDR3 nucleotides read TGTGCCAGCAGTGATCCTCCCGGGACAATGGCGAACACCGGGGAGCTGTTTTTT. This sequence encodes CASSDPPGTMANTGELFF.

CDR3 amino acids: CASSSDVGGGGGYTF. CDR3 bases: TGTGCCAGCAGCTCAGATGTAGGGGGGGGCGGTGGCTACACCTTC. The rearrangement links TRBV7-6 to TRBJ1-2; D may be TRBD1 (6 bases). Germline CDR1 reads SGHVS; CDR2 reads FNYEAQ. V lost 4 bases and J lost 7, with 19 bases in between. There are 15 residues in the CDR3. Full variable domain (missing parts from reference TRBV7-6 and TRBJ1-2): GAGVSQSPRYKVTKRGQDVALRCDPISGHVSLYWYRQALGQGPEFLTYFNYEAQQDKSGLPNDRFSAERPEGSISTLTIQRTEQRDSAMYRCASSSDVGGGGGYTFGSGTRLTVV.

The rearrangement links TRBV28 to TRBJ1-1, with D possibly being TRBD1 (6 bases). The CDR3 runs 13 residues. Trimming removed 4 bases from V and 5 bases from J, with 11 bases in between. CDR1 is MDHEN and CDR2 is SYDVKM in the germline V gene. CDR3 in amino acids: CASSSGQTTEAFF. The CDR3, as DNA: TGTGCCAGCAGTTCTGGACAGACAACTGAAGCTTTCTTT.